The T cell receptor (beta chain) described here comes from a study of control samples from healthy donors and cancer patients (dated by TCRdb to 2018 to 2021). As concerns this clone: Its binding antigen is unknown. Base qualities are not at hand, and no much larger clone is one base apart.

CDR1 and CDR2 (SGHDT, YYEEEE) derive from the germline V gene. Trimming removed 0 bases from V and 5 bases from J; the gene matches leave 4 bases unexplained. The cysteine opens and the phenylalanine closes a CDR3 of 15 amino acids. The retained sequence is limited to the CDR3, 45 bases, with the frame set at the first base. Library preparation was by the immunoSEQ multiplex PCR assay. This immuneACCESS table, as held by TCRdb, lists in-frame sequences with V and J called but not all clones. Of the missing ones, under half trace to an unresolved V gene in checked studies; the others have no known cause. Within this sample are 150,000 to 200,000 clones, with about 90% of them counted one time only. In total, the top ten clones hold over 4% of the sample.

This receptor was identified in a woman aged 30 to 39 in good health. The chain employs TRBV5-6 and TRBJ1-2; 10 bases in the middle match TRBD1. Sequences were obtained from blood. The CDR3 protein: CASSLAPDRGYGYTF. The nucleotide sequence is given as TGTGCCAGCAGCTTGGCCCCGGACAGGGGGTATGGCTACACCTTC.